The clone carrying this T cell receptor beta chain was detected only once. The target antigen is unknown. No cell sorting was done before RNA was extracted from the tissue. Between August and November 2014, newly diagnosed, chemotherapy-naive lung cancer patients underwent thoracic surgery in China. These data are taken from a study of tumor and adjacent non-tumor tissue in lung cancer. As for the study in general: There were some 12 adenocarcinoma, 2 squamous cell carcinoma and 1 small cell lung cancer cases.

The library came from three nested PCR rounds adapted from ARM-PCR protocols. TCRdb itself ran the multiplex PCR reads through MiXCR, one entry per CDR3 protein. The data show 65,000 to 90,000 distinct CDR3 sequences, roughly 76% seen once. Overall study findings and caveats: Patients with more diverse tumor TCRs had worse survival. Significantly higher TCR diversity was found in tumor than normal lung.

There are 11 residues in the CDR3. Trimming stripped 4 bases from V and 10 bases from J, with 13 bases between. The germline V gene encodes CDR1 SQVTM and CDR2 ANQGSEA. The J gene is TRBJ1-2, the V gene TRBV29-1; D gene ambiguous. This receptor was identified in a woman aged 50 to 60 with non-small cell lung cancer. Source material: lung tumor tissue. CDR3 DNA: TGCAGCGTTGTTCTGGGCCGTGACTACACCTTC. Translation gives CSVVLGRDYTF. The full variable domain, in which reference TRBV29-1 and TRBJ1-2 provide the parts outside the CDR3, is SAVISQKPSRDICQRGTSLTIQCQVDSQVTMMFWYRQQPGQSLTLIATANQGSEATYESGFVIDKFPISRPNLTFSTLTVSNMSPEDSSIYLCSVVLGRDYTFGSGTRLTVV.